These T cell receptor beta chains were read from a single sample in a study of OX40 agonist ivuxolimab in advanced cancers. Sequencing was performed with immunoSEQ multiplex PCR; in TCRdb, only in-frame clones are kept and a portion is missing. The sample has tens of thousands of clones, 89% seen once. The sample here was CD4+ or CD8+ T cells sorted from blood, taken in a trial of the OX40 agonist ivuxolimab. Receptors originate from an adult with an advanced solid tumor such as melanoma, head and neck, liver or kidney cancer. Each CDR3 is given with its conserved first and last residue. Fields, in order: clone size, D gene, J gene, V gene, CDR3 DNA, CDR3 protein. D genes are given only for firm matches. Size is stated for part of the rows, as once, few or many counts, or as a class when the clone is expanded.

- TRBD2 TRBJ2-7 TRBV19 TGTGCCAGTAGTATGATGCCTAGCGGGACAGCCTACGAGCAGTACTTC CASSMMPSGTAYEQYF
- TRBD1 TRBJ1-2 TRBV5-1 TGCGCCAGCAGCTTGGAGGGACAGGGGGCGCGAGGCTACACCTTC CASSLEGQGARGYTF
- TRBD1 TRBJ1-4 TRBV27 TGTGCCAGCAGTCGACAGGGGTACAGTGAAAAACTGTTTTTT CASSRQGYSEKLFF
- TRBD1 TRBJ2-7 TRBV7-2 TGTGCCAGCAGCTTAGCGGGGACAGGGGGCCGTTCGGGGGAGCAGTACTTC CASSLAGTGGRSGEQYF
- TRBD1 TRBJ2-5 TRBV9 TGTGCCAGCAGCCCCCGACAGGGGGTGTTGGAGACCCAGTACTTC CASSPRQGVLETQYF
- TRBD2 TRBJ2-2 TRBV5-1 TGCGCCAGCAGCTTGGTGGGACTAGCGGGAGCGACGAACACCGGGGAGCTGTTTTTT CASSLVGLAGATNTGELFF
- - TRBJ2-1 TRBV11-2 TGTGCCAGCAGCTTAGAAACCCTAATAAACTCCTACAATGAGCAGTTCTTC CASSLETLINSYNEQFF
- - TRBJ2-7 TRBV7-2 TGTGCCAGCAGCTTAGCGGGAAGAGCCTACGAGCAGTACTTC CASSLAGRAYEQYF
few TRBD1 TRBJ1-2 TRBV2 TGTGCCAGCAGGGACAGGTGGCTTGATGGCTACACCTTC CASRDRWLDGYTF
- TRBD1 TRBJ1-4 TRBV29-1 TGCAGCGCCGTACTACAGGGGGAAAAACTGTTTTTT CSAVLQGEKLFF
- TRBD1 TRBJ1-2 TRBV29-1 TGCAGCGCCTACCCGCCCGACAGGGTCTATGGCTACACCTTC CSAYPPDRVYGYTF
- - TRBJ2-5 TRBV10-1 TGCGCCAGCAAAAGATGGGGCCGGAGAGAGACCCAGTACTTC CASKRWGRRETQYF
- - TRBJ1-1 TRBV6-1 TGTGCCAGCAGTTTTGGGACCGAGAACACTGAAGCTTTCTTT CASSFGTENTEAFF
- - TRBJ1-1 TRBV9 TGTGCCAGCAGCGGAGACTCTCTCCGGACAGACACTAACGTATTT CASSGDSLRTDTNVF
once - TRBJ2-3 TRBV25-1 TGTGCCAGCAGTGATGGGGCTCAGAGAGTCACAGATACGCAGTATTTT CASSDGAQRVTDTQYF
- - TRBJ2-4 TRBV18 TGTGCCAGCTCACCAGTAAGGAGCGCCACGCCGTCAGCCAAAAACATTCAGTACTTC CASSPVRSATPSAKNIQYF
- TRBD1 TRBJ2-4 TRBV5-1 TGCGCCAGCAGCGTTGGGACAGTAAACATTCAGTACTTC CASSVGTVNIQYF
- - TRBJ2-3 TRBV2 TGTGCCACCGGGAAGGGGGGCCAGACAGATACGCAGTATTTT CATGKGGQTDTQYF
- - TRBJ2-1 TRBV7-3 TGTGCCAGCAGCTTAAAAAGGGACCTGTACAATGAGCAGTTCTTC CASSLKRDLYNEQFF
- TRBD2 TRBJ2-7 TRBV4-1 TGCGCCAGCAGCCAAGATCTAACTAGCGGGAGAGAGTACGAGCAGTACTTC CASSQDLTSGREYEQYF
- TRBD1 TRBJ1-4 TRBV5-1 TGCGCCAGCAGCTTGGGTCCAGGGGGCGCATCTAATGAAAAACTGTTTTTT CASSLGPGGASNEKLFF
- TRBD1 TRBJ1-2 TRBV2 TGTGCCAGCAACGGACAGGGAGCCCATGGCTACACCTTC CASNGQGAHGYTF
- TRBD1 TRBJ1-6 TRBV30 TGTGCCTGGAGTGTTGAAAGGGGGACAGACTATAATTCACCCCTCCACTTT CAWSVERGTDYNSPLHF
- TRBD2 TRBJ2-5 TRBV5-4 TGTGCCAGCAGCTTGGATTTAGCGGGGGGCGGGACCCAGTACTTC CASSLDLAGGGTQYF
once TRBD1 TRBJ1-5 TRBV5-1 TGCGCCAGCAGCTCGACAGGGGGCCCTCAGCCCCAGCATTTT CASSSTGGPQPQHF
- - TRBJ2-1 TRBV25-1 TGTGCCAGCGCGCGGGGCACCCGGACGGGGAATGAGCAGTTCTTC CASARGTRTGNEQFF
few - TRBJ2-5 TRBV25-1 TGTGCCAGCAGTGAAGGAGGGGTGGGGGAGACCCAGTACTTC CASSEGGVGETQYF
- TRBD1 TRBJ1-3 TRBV6-1 TGTGCCAGCAGTGAGCAGGGGGCCCTCTCTGGAAACACCATATATTTT CASSEQGALSGNTIYF
- - TRBJ2-1 TRBV29-1 TGCAGCGTTGAGAGGACCCTAGGAGGTGAGCAGTTCTTC CSVERTLGGEQFF
- - TRBJ1-2 TRBV29-1 TGCAGCGTTGAAAGCTCCGCCGGGTGGAACTATGGCTACACCTTC CSVESSAGWNYGYTF
once - TRBJ2-1 TRBV6-1 TGTGCCAGCAGTGAATGGGCGGAGAGCTACAATGAGCAGTTCTTC CASSEWAESYNEQFF